Listed below are T cell receptor beta chains from one sample, sequenced in a study of shared clonotypes between healthy human individuals. Only in-frame clones appear in the TCRdb table, and some are missing; sequencing was by immunoSEQ multiplex PCR. The sample yields over 850,000 clones, approximately 78% seen once. Sequenced material: memory CD4+ T cells from PBMCs. The receptors derive from a man aged 18 to 29 in good health. Some clones in this sample may be carry-over from other donors' samples. The CDR3 runs from the conserved cysteine through the conserved F or W. The order of the fields is D gene, J gene, clone size, V gene, CDR3 protein, CDR3 DNA. D genes are given only for firm matches. Where a row states a size, it is once, few, many or the class of an expanded clone; other rows omit it.

TRBD2,TRBJ2-5,NA,TRBV2,CASCAESGGETQYF,TGTGCCAGCTGCGCAGAGTCGGGGGGAGAGACCCAGTACTTC
NA,TRBJ1-1,NA,TRBV5-1,CASSPEPNTEAFF,TGCGCCAGCAGTCCGGAACCGAACACTGAAGCTTTCTTT
NA,TRBJ2-2,NA,TRBV7-3,CASSPAQGLGNTGELFF,TGTGCCAGCAGCCCGGCTCAGGGCCTAGGGAACACCGGGGAGCTGTTTTTT
NA,TRBJ2-7,NA,TRBV30,CAWGSRYEQYF,TGTGCCTGGGGGAGTAGGTACGAGCAGTACTTC
NA,TRBJ1-2,NA,TRBV6-1,CATHGDGYTF,TGTGCCACCCATGGGGATGGCTACACCTTC
NA,TRBJ2-6,NA,TRBV7-9,CASSHDRGSGANVLTF,TGTGCCAGCAGCCACGACCGGGGTTCTGGGGCCAACGTCCTGACTTTC
TRBD2,TRBJ2-5,NA,TRBV9,CASSTAGGTGETQYF,TGTGCCAGCTCCACAGCGGGAGGGACGGGGGAGACCCAGTACTTC
TRBD2,TRBJ2-2,NA,TRBV7-6,CASSQLVVGAGEGTGELFF,TGTGCCAGCAGCCAACTCGTTGTAGGAGCGGGAGAGGGGACCGGGGAGCTGTTTTTT
NA,TRBJ1-4,NA,TRBV29-1,CSVEESSGLTNEKLFF,TGCAGCGTTGAAGAGAGTTCGGGGTTGACTAATGAAAAACTGTTTTTT
TRBD1,TRBJ2-3,NA,TRBV6-5,CASKRQGKTDTQYF,TGTGCCAGCAAGAGACAGGGGAAAACAGATACGCAGTATTTT
NA,TRBJ2-7,NA,TRBV19,CASSRTSRSHEQYF,TGTGCCAGTAGTAGAACCTCAAGATCCCACGAGCAGTACTTC
TRBD2,TRBJ2-3,NA,TRBV10-3,CAISERTSGKGDTQYF,TGTGCCATCAGTGAGCGGACTAGCGGGAAAGGAGATACGCAGTATTTT
NA,TRBJ1-2,NA,TRBV5-1,CASSTGQEYGYTF,TGCGCCAGCAGCACCGGTCAGGAGTATGGCTACACCTTC
TRBD1,TRBJ2-2,few,TRBV5-1,CASSFGTGTFTGELFF,TGCGCCAGCAGCTTTGGGACAGGGACGTTCACCGGGGAGCTGTTTTTT
TRBD1,TRBJ2-7,NA,TRBV7-3,CASSLIQGGEQYF,TGTGCCAGCAGCTTGATACAGGGGGGCGAGCAGTACTTC
NA,TRBJ1-5,few,TRBV2,CASSEDYQPQHF,TGTGCCAGCAGTGAAGATTATCAGCCCCAGCATTTT
NA,TRBJ2-5,NA,TRBV9,CASSVYPQETQYF,TGTGCCAGCAGCGTATATCCCCAAGAGACCCAGTACTTC
NA,TRBJ2-3,NA,TRBV6-6,CASSYHTDTQYF,TGTGCCAGCAGCTATCACACAGATACGCAGTATTTT
NA,TRBJ2-5,few,TRBV12-2,CASRLVGIAAPEETQYF,TGTGCAAGTCGCTTAGTGGGGATAGCGGCCCCGGAGGAGACCCAGTACTTC
TRBD1,TRBJ2-5,NA,TRBV6-5,CASRRDRGMETQYF,TGTGCCAGCAGACGGGACAGGGGGATGGAGACCCAGTACTTC
TRBD1,TRBJ2-7,NA,TRBV5-1,CASSLLPGQGSGEQYF,TGCGCCAGCAGCCTACTGCCGGGACAGGGGTCGGGAGAGCAGTACTTC
TRBD1,TRBJ1-5,NA,TRBV5-1,CASSPGTGGEGQPQHF,TGCGCCAGCAGCCCCGGGACAGGGGGCGAGGGACAGCCCCAGCATTTT
NA,TRBJ1-1,NA,TRBV27,CASSFLGTKGNTEAFF,TGTGCCAGCAGTTTCCTTGGGACAAAAGGGAACACTGAAGCTTTCTTT
NA,TRBJ1-2,few,TRBV6-6,CASTVGEITHTF,TGTGCCAGCACTGTAGGGGAGATTACCCACACCTTC
NA,TRBJ2-3,NA,TRBV9,CASLPSGPSTDTQYF,TGTGCCAGCCTTCCCTCAGGGCCCAGCACAGATACGCAGTATTTT
TRBD1,TRBJ1-1,NA,TRBV5-1,CASSDYTGGATEAFF,TGCGCCAGCAGCGACTATACAGGGGGCGCGACTGAAGCTTTCTTT
NA,TRBJ2-5,NA,TRBV11-2,CASSLDLILETQYF,TGTGCCAGCAGCTTAGATCTGATATTGGAGACCCAGTACTTC
TRBD1,TRBJ2-5,once,TRBV5-4,CASSPGQGRETQYF,TGTGCCAGCAGTCCTGGACAGGGGAGGGAGACCCAGTACTTC
TRBD1,TRBJ1-1,once,TRBV5-1,CASRGQGNTEAFF,TGCGCCAGCAGGGGACAGGGAAACACTGAAGCTTTCTTT
TRBD1,TRBJ1-3,few,TRBV6-5,CASSPGDSSGNTIYF,TGTGCCAGCAGTCCTGGGGACAGCTCTGGAAACACCATATATTTT
NA,TRBJ2-5,NA,TRBV19,CASSLQGGETQYF,TGTGCCAGTAGTCTACAGGGCGGGGAGACCCAGTACTTC
NA,TRBJ2-1,NA,TRBV28,CASIAGGAMGNEQFF,TGTGCCAGCATTGCCGGGGGCGCAATGGGAAATGAGCAGTTCTTC
NA,TRBJ1-4,NA,TRBV7-2,CASSRRGGGNEKLFF,TGTGCCAGCAGCCGCCGTGGAGGGGGGAATGAAAAACTGTTTTTT
TRBD2,TRBJ2-5,NA,TRBV15,CATSRDRTFAGDETQYF,TGTGCCACCAGCAGAGATAGGACTTTTGCGGGAGATGAGACCCAGTACTTC
TRBD2,TRBJ2-1,many,TRBV7-6,CASSLAITSGRATYNEQFF,TGTGCCAGCAGCTTAGCAATAACTAGCGGGAGGGCCACCTACAATGAGCAGTTCTTC
NA,TRBJ2-2,many,TRBV11-1,CASSTNGGTGELFF,TGTGCCAGCAGCACCAACGGGGGCACCGGGGAGCTGTTTTTT
NA,TRBJ2-1,NA,TRBV11-1,CASSLAREGFYNEQFF,TGTGCCAGCAGCTTAGCGCGAGAGGGGTTCTACAATGAGCAGTTCTTC
NA,TRBJ2-3,NA,TRBV4-2,CASSQGLEDTQYF,TGTGCCAGCAGCCAAGGTTTGGAGGATACGCAGTATTTT
TRBD1,TRBJ1-2,NA,TRBV5-1,CASSSTGSERGYGYTF,TGCGCCAGCAGCTCGACAGGGTCCGAGAGGGGCTATGGCTACACCTTC
NA,TRBJ2-7,NA,TRBV11-2,CASSLVHEICPYEQYF,TGTGCCAGCAGCTTAGTCCACGAGATTTGCCCCTACGAGCAGTACTTC
TRBD2,TRBJ2-7,NA,TRBV28,CASRGSSGSSHEQYF,TGTGCCAGCAGAGGTAGTAGCGGGAGTAGCCACGAGCAGTACTTC
TRBD1,TRBJ2-7,NA,TRBV2,CASRTWDSSYEQYF,TGTGCCAGCAGGACATGGGACAGCTCCTACGAGCAGTACTTC
TRBD2,TRBJ2-1,NA,TRBV19,CAYNSGRALSNEQFF,TGTGCCTATAATAGCGGGAGGGCCTTAAGCAATGAGCAGTTCTTC
TRBD2,TRBJ2-2,NA,TRBV5-1,CASSFGLAGSGELFF,TGCGCCAGCAGCTTCGGACTAGCGGGGAGCGGGGAGCTGTTTTTT
NA,TRBJ1-4,NA,TRBV7-2,CASSLAISDRVEKLFF,TGTGCCAGCAGCTTAGCTATCAGTGATCGGGTTGAAAAACTGTTTTTT
TRBD1,TRBJ1-6,NA,TRBV28,CASSLRRDSGPNNSPLHF,TGTGCCAGCAGTTTAAGAAGGGACAGCGGTCCCAATAATTCACCCCTCCACTTT
TRBD2,TRBJ2-5,NA,TRBV7-7,CASSHGLAGPQETQYF,TGTGCCAGCAGCCACGGACTAGCGGGGCCCCAAGAGACCCAGTACTTC
NA,TRBJ2-2,NA,TRBV9,CASSVDSANTGELFF,TGTGCCAGCAGCGTAGACAGCGCGAACACCGGGGAGCTGTTTTTT
TRBD1,TRBJ2-3,NA,TRBV10-3,CAIRSGQGTDTQYF,TGTGCCATCAGGTCGGGACAGGGTACAGATACGCAGTATTTT
NA,TRBJ2-3,NA,TRBV25-1,CASSDEGTAGITDTQYF,TGTGCCAGCAGTGACGAAGGGACCGCGGGGATCACAGATACGCAGTATTTT
NA,TRBJ2-7,NA,TRBV15,CATSRVTGIYEQYF,TGTGCCACCAGCAGAGTAACAGGGATCTACGAGCAGTACTTC
NA,TRBJ1-2,few,TRBV6-1,CASDWALRSYGYTF,TGTGCCAGCGACTGGGCCTTAAGGAGCTATGGCTACACCTTC
NA,TRBJ2-2,few,TRBV7-9,CASSRRGSANTGELFF,TGTGCCAGCAGCCGTCGTGGCAGTGCGAACACCGGGGAGCTGTTTTTT
TRBD2,TRBJ2-3,NA,TRBV7-2,CATRRGEGRGDTQYF,TGTGCCACCCGCCGAGGGGAGGGCCGTGGAGATACGCAGTATTTT
TRBD1,TRBJ2-7,NA,TRBV10-3,CATEGGRISYEQYF,TGTGCCACCGAAGGGGGCCGGATCTCCTACGAGCAGTACTTC
NA,TRBJ1-4,NA,TRBV19,CASSGGGRPNEKLFF,TGTGCCAGTAGTGGGGGGGGCCGGCCTAATGAAAAACTGTTTTTT
TRBD1,TRBJ1-1,NA,TRBV20-1,CSAVGGAEAFF,TGCAGTGCCGTAGGGGGCGCGGAAGCTTTCTTT